These 23 T cell receptor beta chains were sequenced from one sample in a study of shared T cell receptors in the human thymus. The data were produced by immunoSEQ multiplex PCR, yet TCRdb's version contains in-frame clones alone and is incomplete. The data show under 850,000 clones, around 87% seen once. In addition, the sample was reused for a study of human thymus T cells.

Sequencing used thymocytes. These receptor sequences come from a boy in the first two years of life with a congenital heart defect.

The genes are TRBV4-1 and TRBJ2-1, with 8 bases lining up with TRBD1. V shed 4 bases, J shed 4 bases, and the junction held 12 bases outside the gene matches. The germline CDR1 and CDR2 sequences are MGHRA and YSYEKL. This CDR3 has 17 residues. The CDR3 here is CASSRPARDRRYNEQFF. The CDR3 bases are TGCGCCAGCAGCCGCCCTGCCAGGGACAGGAGGTACAATGAGCAGTTCTTC.

This sequence joins TRBV4-2 and TRBJ2-7; no clear D gene. The germline V gene has CDR1 LGHNA and CDR2 YNFKEQ. The CDR3 has 17 residues. Trimming removed 4 bases from V and 6 bases from J, with 25 bases in between. The CDR3 sequence is CASSRVAQNVPSFEQYF. CDR3 sequence (DNA): TGTGCCAGCAGCCGAGTCGCTCAAAATGTCCCCTCGTTCGAGCAGTACTTC.

J is TRBJ2-5 and V is TRBV6-4; D unclear. V lost 1 base, J lost 0 bases, and 9 bases lay in between. Germline CDR1 MRHNA, CDR2 SNTAGT. The CDR3 totals 15 residues. The CDR3 coding sequence is TGTGCCAGCAGTGACTGGCAGGTCCACCAAGAGACCCAGTACTTC. It is translated as CASSDWQVHQETQYF.

This clone occurred a few times. The chain uses TRBV2 and TRBJ2-1; D possibly corresponds to TRBD2 (5 bases). The ends were cut back, 5 bases at V and 9 bases at J, with 26 bases in the middle. Germline V gene data show CDR1 as SNHLY and CDR2 as FYNNEI. This CDR3 region has 17 residues. The CDR3 sequence: CASSRPVARAKDGEQFF. In DNA, the CDR3 is TGTGCCAGCAGTCGCCCGGTTGCGCGGGCGAAGGACGGTGAGCAGTTCTTC.

V gene TRBV7-2 combines with J gene TRBJ2-3; TRBD2 matches 11 bases. The germline CDR1 and CDR2 sequences are SGHTA and FQGNSA. The CDR3 runs to 16 residues. With 4 bases clipped from V and 4 bases from J, the junction kept 7 bases outside the gene matches. CDR3 sequence (DNA): TGTGCCAGCAGCTCATCCGGGACTAGCGGCCCAGATACGCAGTATTTT. Translated: CASSSSGTSGPDTQYF. The variable domain in full, with the rest retrieved from reference TRBV7-2 and TRBJ2-3, is GAGVSQSPSNKVTEKGKDVELRCDPISGHTALYWYRQSLGQGLEFLIYFQGNSAPDKSGLPSDRFSAERTGGSVSTLTIQRTQQEDSAVYLCASSSSGTSGPDTQYFGPGTRLTVL.

The V gene is TRBV19, the J gene TRBJ2-1, with 7 positions matching TRBD1. V lost 4 bases and J lost 2; bases outside the gene matches: 5. This CDR3 has 15 amino acids. The germline V gene encodes CDR1 LNHDA and CDR2 SQIVND (reference sequence). CDR3 bases: TGTGCCAGTAGTAACCGACAGGGCCCCTACAATGAGCAGTTCTTC. Translated: CASSNRQGPYNEQFF.

The J gene is TRBJ1-5, the V gene TRBV6-4, with D perhaps TRBD1 (6 bases). The V and J ends lost 1 base and 3 bases respectively, with 13 bases between them. Per the germline V gene, CDR1 is MRHNA and CDR2 is SNTAGT. CDR3 length: 16 amino acids. The CDR3 loop is CASSDYGRGDNQPQHF. Written as DNA, the CDR3 is TGTGCCAGCAGTGACTACGGCAGGGGTGACAATCAGCCCCAGCATTTT.

In its sample, this clone was seen a few times. This rearrangement joins TRBV30 to TRBJ2-7; TRBD2 aligns across 8 bases. V gave up 1 base and J gave up 4 bases; unmatched junction bases: 15. The CDR3 runs 17 residues. Germline V lookup: CDR1 GTSNPN, CDR2 SVGIG (reference sequence). The CDR3 here is CAWSGGTSRLSVYEQYF. The CDR3 DNA sequence: TGTGCCTGGAGTGGGGGGACTAGTCGGCTGAGTGTTTACGAGCAGTACTTC.

The CDR3 sequence is CAISGPGTSGAIGTDTQYF. Here the CDR3 DNA reads TGTGCCATCAGTGGACCCGGGACTAGCGGGGCAATAGGCACAGATACGCAGTATTTT. J is TRBJ2-3 and V is TRBV10-3; 13 nucleotides agree with TRBD2. This CDR3 is 19 amino acids long. Germline V gene data show CDR1 as ENHRY and CDR2 as SYGVKD. V shed 4 bases, J shed 1 base, and the junction held 11 bases outside the gene matches.

The chain recombines TRBV6-5 with TRBJ1-1, with 7 positions matching TRBD1. The CDR3 sequence is 14 residues long. V dropped 6 bases and J dropped 1; count of bases not matched to a gene: 5. From germline, CDR1 is MNHEY and CDR2 SVGAGI. CDR3 bases: TGTGCCAGCAGACAAGGACAGGAGAACACTGAAGCTTTCTTT. This translates into CASRQGQENTEAFF.

This sequence joins TRBV5-8 and TRBJ2-7, with unresolved D. Germline values: CDR1 SGHTS, CDR2 YDEGEE. V was cut by 4 bases and J by 2 bases, with 13 bases left in between. This CDR3 has 14 amino acids. The CDR3 bases are TGTGCCAGCAGCAATGTGAGGCATCCCTACGAGCAGTACTTC. Protein product: CASSNVRHPYEQYF.

This clone was detected a few times. The gene calls are TRBV4-1 and TRBJ2-7; D is perhaps TRBD2 (6 bases). The germline V gene has CDR1 MGHRA and CDR2 YSYEKL. The CDR3 contains 15 residues. The germline V and J ends were trimmed by 1 base and 6 bases, with 16 bases remaining between them. The CDR3 loop is CASSQAAGYWLEQYF. The CDR3 DNA sequence: TGCGCCAGCAGCCAAGCGGCGGGATATTGGCTCGAGCAGTACTTC.

CDR3 bases: TGTGCCAGCAGTGAATTCGGGACAGGGGGAGATAGCAATCAGCCCCAGCATTTT. As protein: CASSEFGTGGDSNQPQHF. J is TRBJ1-5 and V is TRBV25-1; 11 positions agree with TRBD1. V dropped 1 base and J dropped 0; count of bases not matched to a gene: 5. This CDR3 spans 18 amino acids. Germline V lookup: CDR1 MGHDK, CDR2 SYGVNS.

V gene TRBV11-2 combines with J gene TRBJ2-7; TRBD1 is a possible D gene (6 bases). V lost 0 bases to trimming and J lost 0 bases, with 12 bases between them. The CDR3 is 16 amino acids. The germline V gene encodes CDR1 SGHAT and CDR2 FQNNGV. The chain's CDR3 is CASSLEPGASSYEQYF. CDR3 nucleotides: TGTGCCAGCAGCTTAGAGCCAGGGGCGAGCTCCTACGAGCAGTACTTC. Full variable domain (missing parts from reference TRBV11-2 and TRBJ2-7): EAGVAQSPRYKIIEKRQSVAFWCNPISGHATLYWYQQILGQGPKLLIQFQNNGVVDDSQLPKDRFSAERLKGVDSTLKIQPAKLEDSAVYLCASSLEPGASSYEQYFGPGTRLTVT.

The chain couples TRBV11-2 to TRBJ2-3; maybe TRBD1 (6 bases). Germline CDR1 is SGHAT and CDR2 is FQNNGV. The CDR3 covers 16 residues. V was shortened by 2 bases and J by 4 bases, with 16 bases between the two germline ends. Here the CDR3 DNA reads TGTGCCAGCAGCTTAAATGGAGTCAAGGGGGCAGATACGCAGTATTTT. Translating it yields CASSLNGVKGADTQYF.

The chain uses TRBV4-3 and TRBJ2-3; D is possibly TRBD2 (6 bases). The germline CDR1 and CDR2 sequences are LGHNA and YSLEER. This CDR3 spans 17 amino acids. Trimming shortened V by 0 bases and J by 4 bases, and 17 bases separated the two germline ends. The CDR3 protein is CASSQDLASVFPDTQYF. The CDR3 DNA reads TGCGCCAGCAGCCAAGATTTGGCTAGCGTGTTTCCAGATACGCAGTATTTT.

The chain employs TRBV30 and TRBJ1-6, with 9 bases matching TRBD1. The germline CDR1 and CDR2 sequences are GTSNPN and SVGIG (reference sequence). Unmatched junction bases numbered 6, after V lost 1 base and J lost 8 bases. The length of the CDR3 is 15 residues. CDR3 coding DNA: TGTGCCTGGAGTGGGGTAGGGACAGGGTATTCACCCCTCCACTTT. This sequence encodes CAWSGVGTGYSPLHF.

The rearrangement links TRBV5-8 to TRBJ1-4; D gene ambiguous. V lost 0 bases and J lost 4, with 13 bases in between. The CDR3 spans 16 residues. In germline, CDR1 is SGHTS, CDR2 YDEGEE. This chain's CDR3 is CASSLGRGSCNEKLFF. CDR3 coding DNA: TGTGCCAGCAGCTTGGGACGAGGGAGCTGTAATGAAAAACTGTTTTTT.

J is TRBJ1-5 and V is TRBV28; possibly TRBD1 for D (6 bases). The CDR3 loop spans 17 amino acids. The germline V gene encodes CDR1 MDHEN and CDR2 SYDVKM. Trimming pared 6 bases from V and 1 base from J, leaving 19 bases between. DNA of the CDR3: TGTGCCAGCAGAACCCGAAGAGGGGGAGAGAGCAATCAGCCCCAGCATTTT. It yields the protein CASRTRRGGESNQPQHF.

The V and J genes are TRBV27 and TRBJ2-1, with TRBD2 matching over 8 bases. The V gene end was trimmed by 2 bases and the J gene end by 7 bases; junction bases not matched to a gene: 13. The CDR3 is 17 amino acids. Germline loops: CDR1 MNHEY, CDR2 SMNVEV (reference sequence). The CDR3 nucleotides are TGTGCCAGCAGTTTAGATACTAGCGGAAGTTCCGGGAATGAGCAGTTCTTC. Protein sequence: CASSLDTSGSSGNEQFF.

The rearrangement joins TRBV9 to TRBJ2-1, with 9 bases that match TRBD1. Germline assignment: CDR1 SGDLS and CDR2 YYNGEE. The CDR3 consists of 14 residues. V lost 3 bases, J lost 7 bases, and 5 bases stayed unmatched. The CDR3 bases are TGTGCCAGCAGCGGGGGGACAGGGAGAAATGAGCAGTTCTTC. As protein: CASSGGTGRNEQFF.

As DNA, the CDR3 is TGCGCCAGCAGCCAAGATAGGTCAGCTAGCGGAGCCTCCCAAGAGACCCAGTACTTC. Its translation is CASSQDRSASGASQETQYF. The chain recombines TRBV4-3 with TRBJ2-5; TRBD2 agrees at 7 bases. CDR1 is LGHNA, CDR2 YSLEER, per germline. Trimming at V came to 0 bases and at J to 1 base, leaving 14 bases not matched to a gene. The CDR3 totals 19 residues.

For the CDR3, the DNA is TGTGCCAGCAGGCTTAGCGGGAGAAGCTCCTACGAGCAGTACTTC. Protein product: CASRLSGRSSYEQYF. The V gene is TRBV6-1, the J gene TRBJ2-7; the match to TRBD2 covers 9 bases. V gave up 6 bases and J gave up 0 bases; unmatched junction bases: 6. This CDR3 is 15 amino acids long. Germline CDR1 MNHNS, CDR2 SASEGT.